The 27 T cell receptor beta chains listed next were all sequenced from one sample in a study of CD8 T cells in ankylosing spondylitis. These receptors have no known antigen. General study points: It appeared that ankylosing spondylitis blood was characterized by a TCR beta motif of several highly homologous variants.

Via MiXCR, TCRdb re-called the 5' RACE reads, giving one row per CDR3 protein. This table holds some 840,000 distinct CDR3 sequences, 10% to 15% found once. The material sequenced was blood, either unsorted or a sorted T cell fraction (not recorded which). Every receptor here comes from a male donor with ankylosing spondylitis.

The V gene is TRBV9, the J gene TRBJ2-6, with 9 bases that match TRBD2. Looked up from germline, CDR1 is SGDLS and CDR2 is YYNGEE. The CDR3 length is 15 residues. The V segment lost 6 bases and the J segment 2 bases; nucleotides outside the gene matches: 3. The chain's CDR3 is CASMRGGAGANVLTF. The CDR3 DNA sequence: TGTGCCAGCATGCGCGGGGGGGCTGGGGCCAACGTCCTGACTTTC.

The rearrangement joins TRBV15 to TRBJ1-1; D is possibly TRBD1 (6 bases). The CDR3 extends over 15 amino acids. Trimming took off 5 bases at V and 4 bases at J, with 17 bases between the two ends. Germline V gene lookup returns CDR1 LNHNV and CDR2 YYDKDF (reference sequence). CDR3 protein: CATSPFRGGPTEAFF. In nucleotides, the CDR3 is TGTGCCACCAGCCCCTTTCGAGGGGGGCCCACTGAAGCTTTCTTT.

This clonotype was detected a few times. This chain joins TRBV5-1 and TRBJ2-3; no clear D gene. The V and J ends lost 5 bases and 4 bases respectively, with 20 bases between them. Germline lookup yields CDR1 SGHRS and CDR2 YFSETQ. The CDR3 is 16 residues long. This CDR3 is CASRKPWGRLADTQYF. CDR3 nucleotides: TGCGCCAGCAGAAAGCCGTGGGGTCGGTTAGCAGATACGCAGTATTTT.

This clonotype turned up a few times. J is TRBJ1-5 and V is TRBV29-1; D uncertain. The CDR3 is 12 residues long. The V gene lost 5 bases and the J gene lost 4 bases, with 9 bases spanning the gap. Germline V gene lookup returns CDR1 SQVTM and CDR2 ANQGSEA. CDR3 nucleotides: TGCAGCGTTAAGGAACAGAATCAGCCCCAGCATTTT. The encoded protein is CSVKEQNQPQHF.

This clonotype came up a few times. The V and J genes are TRBV20-1 and TRBJ2-5, with D perhaps TRBD2 (6 bases). This CDR3 has 15 amino acids. CDR1 and CDR2 from the germline V gene are DFQATT and SNEGSKA (reference sequence). The V and J ends lost 0 bases and 5 bases respectively, with 16 bases between them. Here the CDR3 DNA reads TGCAGTGCTAGAGATCTTGGGGGAGGAGGGGAGACCCAGTACTTC. Translating gives CSARDLGGGGETQYF.

The chain combines TRBV24-1 with TRBJ2-2; D unclear. Trimming removed 9 bases from V and 2 bases from J, with 12 bases in between. This CDR3 is built from 14 residues. Germline V CDR1 and CDR2: KGHDR, SFDVKD. CDR3 region: CATSPEVNTGELFF. In DNA, the CDR3 is TGTGCCACCTCTCCCGAGGTAAACACCGGGGAGCTGTTTTTT.

This clonotype came up a few times. The chain recombines TRBV7-2 with TRBJ2-5; TRBD2 is a possible D gene (6 bases). The germline CDR1 and CDR2 sequences are SGHTA and FQGNSA. The CDR3 consists of 15 residues. The germline V and J ends were trimmed by 5 bases and 2 bases, with 15 bases remaining between them. The DNA for the CDR3 is TGTGCCAGCAGCATAATGGGGGGAAAACAAGAGACCCAGTACTTC. This translates into CASSIMGGKQETQYF.

The genes are TRBV7-3 and TRBJ2-3, with D tentatively TRBD1 or TRBD2 (6 bases each). CDR1 is SGHTA, CDR2 FQGTGA, per germline. There are 15 residues in the CDR3. Trimming took off 1 base at V and 7 bases at J, with 15 bases between the two ends. DNA of the CDR3: TGTGCCAGCAGCTTAAGCCCTCGGGGGACACATACGCAGTATTTT. It codes for CASSLSPRGTHTQYF.

CDR3 sequence: CASSYWGPATGELFF. The DNA of the CDR3 is TGTGCCAGCAGTTATTGGGGGCCCGCTACCGGGGAGCTGTTTTTT. The chain is built from TRBV6-5 and TRBJ2-2; a possible D gene is TRBD1 (6 bases). Germline loops: CDR1 MNHEY, CDR2 SVGAGI. The V gene lost 3 bases and the J gene lost 5 bases, with 13 bases spanning the gap. The CDR3 has 15 residues.

This clonotype has a handful of counts. The chain recombines TRBV7-3 with TRBJ1-4, with D possibly being TRBD1 (5 bases). The V and J ends lost 4 bases and 11 bases respectively, with 17 bases between them. Germline V lookup: CDR1 SGHTA, CDR2 FQGTGA. There are 14 residues in the CDR3. The CDR3 nucleotides read TGTGCCAGCAGCTCCCGGGACTGGGATGGTAAACTGTTTTTT. Its translation is CASSSRDWDGKLFF.

The chain uses TRBV9 and TRBJ2-3; no firm D call. This CDR3 is 14 amino acids long. Germline lookup yields CDR1 SGDLS and CDR2 YYNGEE. Trimming took off 0 bases at V and 2 bases at J, with 7 bases between the two ends. The CDR3 DNA reads TGTGCCAGCAGCGTAGGGATAGTCACAGATACGCAGTATTTT. Translating it yields CASSVGIVTDTQYF. The entire variable domain, with the rest obtained from reference TRBV9 and TRBJ2-3, is as follows: DSGVTQTPKHLITATGQRVTLRCSPRSGDLSVYWYQQSLDQGLQFLIQYYNGEERAKGNILERFSAQQFPDLHSELNLSSLELGDSALYFCASSVGIVTDTQYFGPGTRLTVL.

The rearrangement links TRBV13 to TRBJ2-3; TRBD2 matches 7 bases. This CDR3 is built from 15 residues. In germline, CDR1 is PRHDT, CDR2 FYEKMQ (reference sequence). The V segment lost 3 bases and the J segment 1 base; nucleotides outside the gene matches: 4. The CDR3 spells CASSFFRGGTDTQYF. As DNA, the CDR3 is TGTGCCAGCAGCTTCTTTCGGGGGGGCACAGATACGCAGTATTTT. Complete variable domain (other parts from reference TRBV13 and TRBJ2-3): AAGVIQSPRHLIKEKRETATLKCYPIPRHDTVYWYQQGPGQDPQFLISFYEKMQSDKGSIPDRFSAQQFSDYHSELNMSSLELGDSALYFCASSFFRGGTDTQYFGPGTRLTVL.

The J gene is TRBJ2-1, the V gene TRBV5-5; D uncertain. V gave up 4 bases and J gave up 8 bases, with 4 bases separating them. Germline CDR1 and CDR2: SGHKS and YYEKEE (reference sequence). The CDR3 totals 10 residues. This CDR3 reads CASSEYEQFF. The CDR3 nucleotides are TGTGCCAGCAGCGAGTATGAGCAGTTCTTC.

This clonotype was counted between two and nine times. V and J are TRBV18 and TRBJ1-5; D may be TRBD1 (6 bases). Germline V CDR1 and CDR2: KGHSH, LQKENI. Trimming stripped 2 bases from V and 7 bases from J, with 12 bases between. This CDR3 spans 14 amino acids. The CDR3 is CASSPGPGAQPQHF. The DNA for the CDR3 is TGTGCCAGCTCACCAGGGCCAGGGGCCCAGCCCCAGCATTTT.

The table lists this clonotype with a few counts. V gene TRBV5-1 combines with J gene TRBJ2-3; possible D gene TRBD1, 6 bases. V lost 4 bases and J lost 2, with 17 bases in between. The CDR3 consists of 16 residues. CDR1 is SGHRS, CDR2 YFSETQ, per germline. CDR3 protein: CASSDPSQGHTDTQYF. DNA of the CDR3: TGCGCCAGCAGCGACCCTTCCCAGGGACACACAGATACGCAGTATTTT.

This clonotype was counted ten times or more. This chain links TRBV20-1 with TRBJ2-3; 9 nucleotides agree with TRBD1. The ends lost 3 bases at V and 6 bases at J; junction bases unmatched: 4. The CDR3 sequence is 13 residues long. Germline V CDR1 and CDR2: DFQATT, SNEGSKA (reference sequence). CDR3 region: CSARDRGVDTQYF. The CDR3 bases are TGCAGTGCTAGGGACAGGGGAGTGGATACGCAGTATTTT.

This clonotype was detected many times. This chain connects TRBV29-1 to TRBJ2-1; D is unresolved. CDR1 is SQVTM, CDR2 ANQGSEA, per germline. The V and J ends lost 3 bases and 6 bases respectively, with 9 bases between them. The CDR3 length is 12 residues. The CDR3 protein is CSVDPVSNEQFF. CDR3 DNA: TGCAGCGTTGACCCCGTGTCCAATGAGCAGTTCTTC.

The chain combines TRBV10-3 with TRBJ1-2; D might be TRBD1 (6 bases). The ends were cut back, 5 bases at V and 7 bases at J, with 17 bases in the middle. The CDR3 is 14 residues long. The V gene's germline CDR1 is ENHRY and CDR2 SYGVKD. The CDR3 region is CAISQQGIVGGYTF. The CDR3, as DNA: TGTGCCATCAGTCAACAGGGAATAGTAGGTGGCTACACCTTC.

This clonotype was found a few times. The chain links TRBV5-1 to TRBJ2-2; the D gene could be TRBD1 or TRBD2 (5 bases each). This CDR3 has 17 amino acids. CDR1 is SGHRS, CDR2 YFSETQ, per germline. Trimming took off 2 bases at V and 6 bases at J, with 20 bases between the two ends. CDR3 bases: TGCGCCAGCAGCTTACCTTCCTCCGGGGCACTGGCCGGGGAGCTGTTTTTT. Residues: CASSLPSSGALAGELFF.

The chain joins TRBV9 to TRBJ2-2, with 9 bases identical to TRBD1. This CDR3 region has 17 residues. J was trimmed by 7 bases and V by 6 bases; bases with no gene match: 16. Per germline, CDR1 SGDLS and CDR2 YYNGEE. This chain's CDR3 is CASNILGQGGPGGELFF. The CDR3 nucleotides read TGTGCCAGCAACATCCTGGGACAGGGAGGTCCGGGCGGGGAGCTGTTTTTT.

The V gene is TRBV5-1, the J gene TRBJ2-3; 7 bases map to TRBD2. This CDR3 is 17 amino acids long. From germline, CDR1 is SGHRS and CDR2 YFSETQ. The V segment lost 3 bases and the J segment 2 bases; nucleotides outside the gene matches: 12. The CDR3 region is CASSSGLRGDITDTQYF. The CDR3 region has the DNA TGCGCCAGCAGCTCGGGACTACGTGGCGATATCACAGATACGCAGTATTTT.

This clonotype was recorded at least ten times. The rearrangement uses TRBV12-3 or TRBV12-4 and TRBJ1-5; no firm D call. The CDR3 is made up of 15 amino acids. V was clipped by 6 bases and J by 2 bases, with 14 bases between them. CDR3 protein: CASSFDGYGNQPQHF. The CDR3, as DNA: TGTGCCAGCAGCTTCGATGGGTATGGCAATCAGCCCCAGCATTTT.

This clonotype was seen a few times. The V call is TRBV12-3 or TRBV12-4, the J call TRBJ2-2; 11 bases agree with TRBD2. The CDR3 is 16 amino acids. V shed 5 bases and J 3 bases; nucleotides not matched to a gene: 5. CDR3 sequence reads: CASSKILAGDTGELFF. The CDR3 DNA follows: TGTGCCAGCAGTAAAATACTAGCGGGAGACACCGGGGAGCTGTTTTTT.

This clonotype was observed once. The chain is built from TRBV20-1 and TRBJ2-3; weak D call: TRBD1 (8 bases). V was pared by 4 bases and J by 9 bases, with 17 bases between. The CDR3 has 13 residues. Germline V gives CDR1 DFQATT, CDR2 SNEGSKA (reference sequence). This CDR3 is CSAKVQGGITQYF. The DNA of the CDR3 is TGCAGTGCTAAAGTACAGGGGGGGATAACGCAGTATTTT.

This clonotype was recorded a few times. The chain employs TRBV6-6 and TRBJ1-1; no clear D gene. The V and J ends lost 2 bases and 7 bases respectively, with 11 bases between them. Germline lookup yields CDR1 MNHNY and CDR2 SVGAGI (reference sequence). The CDR3 sequence is 13 residues long. The CDR3 protein is CASSYPGRFEAFF. The CDR3 bases are TGTGCCAGCAGTTACCCCGGACGGTTTGAAGCTTTCTTT.

There are many counts of this clonotype. The chain couples TRBV5-1 to TRBJ2-2; no clear D. The CDR3 has 13 residues. V lost 5 bases, J lost 0 bases, and 5 bases lay in between. Germline lookup yields CDR1 SGHRS and CDR2 YFSETQ. CDR3 coding DNA: TGCGCCAGCAGGCGGACGAACACCGGGGAGCTGTTTTTT. Translating it yields CASRRTNTGELFF. Full variable domain (missing parts from reference TRBV5-1 and TRBJ2-2): KAGVTQTPRYLIKTRGQQVTLSCSPISGHRSVSWYQQTPGQGLQFLFEYFSETQRNKGNFPGRFSGRQFSNSRSEMNVSTLELGDSALYLCASRRTNTGELFFGEGSRLTVL.

This clonotype came up a few times. The chain recombines TRBV12-3 or TRBV12-4 with TRBJ2-3, with no clear D. The CDR3 extends over 15 amino acids. V dropped 1 base and J dropped 0 bases, with 8 bases sitting between them. This chain's CDR3 is CASSLGRWSTDTQYF. The CDR3 coding sequence is TGTGCCAGCAGTTTAGGCCGGTGGAGCACAGATACGCAGTATTTT.